What follows describes a single T cell receptor beta chain. One end of the junction does not line up with germline, which may come from a read error. This sample is drawn from a study of cytomegalovirus exposure and HLA in healthy donors. Profiling relied on immunoSEQ multiplex PCR, and the TCRdb table lists in-frame clones only, not all of them. The top ten clones hold about 4.1% of a sample with tens of thousands of clones, around 96% of them seen once. While the first cohort had 600 to 800 subjects, the donors belonged to the separate validation cohort of 120 subjects. Sequencing was performed on PBMCs. The TCR was taken from a man between 18 and 35 years old in good health and CMV-seropositive.

The CDR3 loop is CSVDAGPSNNEQFF. In nucleotides, the CDR3 is TGCAGCGTTGATGCAGGTCCCTCCAACAATGAGCAGTTCTTC. This sequence joins TRBV29-1 and TRBJ2-1, with D hard to call. The CDR3 totals 14 residues. The germline CDR1 and CDR2 sequences are SQVTM and ANQGSEA.